Below, 23 T cell receptor beta chains from the same sample are listed, as sequenced in a study of blood T cell repertoires in COVID-19. Here immunoSEQ multiplex PCR was the method, and the copy in TCRdb shows in-frame clones only, minus some. Here the sample spans some 260,000 clones, around 85% being singletons. Sequencing used peripheral blood. The source is a man older than 75 with acute or convalescent COVID-19.

The V gene is TRBV4-2, the J gene TRBJ2-1, with 13 nucleotides matching TRBD2. Germline V gene lookup returns CDR1 LGHNA and CDR2 YNFKEQ. The V segment lost 4 bases and the J segment 6 bases; nucleotides outside the gene matches: 6. The length of the CDR3 is 16 residues. Here the CDR3 DNA reads TGTGCCAGCAGCCGCGGACTAGCGGGAGACTTCAATGAGCAGTTCTTC. This sequence encodes CASSRGLAGDFNEQFF.

The chain is built from TRBV5-5 and TRBJ2-4; D gene unclear. The CDR3 consists of 13 residues. Germline V lookup: CDR1 SGHKS, CDR2 YYEKEE (reference sequence). Deletions cut 1 base from V and 5 bases from J, with 7 bases between. The DNA for the CDR3 is TGTGCCAGCAGCTTGCCGGTAGAAAACATTCAGTACTTC. This encodes CASSLPVENIQYF.

The rearrangement uses TRBV19 and TRBJ1-4, with D possibly being TRBD1 (5 bases). Germline assignment: CDR1 LNHDA and CDR2 SQIVND (reference sequence). The CDR3 extends over 15 amino acids. The ends were cut back, 7 bases at V and 2 bases at J, with 14 bases in the middle. CDR3: CASKGAHWTNEKLFF. The CDR3 nucleotides are TGTGCCAGTAAAGGGGCACACTGGACTAATGAAAAACTGTTTTTT. Looking up the rest from reference TRBV19 and TRBJ1-4 gives the full variable domain: DGGITQSPKYLFRKEGQNVTLSCEQNLNHDAMYWYRQDPGQGLRLIYYSQIVNDFQKGDIAEGYSVSREKKESFPLTVTSAQKNPTAFYLCASKGAHWTNEKLFFGSGTQLSVL.

A single count supports this clone. The chain has TRBV18 and TRBJ1-1; maybe TRBD1 (5 bases). CDR1 and CDR2 (germline): KGHSH, LQKENI. The CDR3 has 15 residues. Trimming took off 6 bases at V and 5 bases at J, with 19 bases between the two ends. The CDR3 sequence is CASSPEGRPGTEAFF. CDR3 nucleotide sequence: TGTGCCAGCTCCCCCGAAGGACGCCCAGGGACTGAAGCTTTCTTT. The full variable domain, its missing parts supplied by reference TRBV18 and TRBJ1-1, is NAGVMQNPRHLVRRRGQEARLRCSPMKGHSHVYWYRQLPEEGLKFMVYLQKENIIDESGMPKERFSAEFPKEGPSILRIQQVVRGDSAAYFCASSPEGRPGTEAFFGQGTRLTVV.

The rearrangement uses TRBV4-1 and TRBJ1-1, with D unresolved. The germline V gene encodes CDR1 MGHRA and CDR2 YSYEKL. V lost 0 bases, J lost 0 bases, and 5 bases lay in between. The CDR3 spans 14 residues. CDR3 residues: CASSQEGVNTEAFF. The DNA for the CDR3 is TGCGCCAGCAGCCAAGAAGGAGTGAACACTGAAGCTTTCTTT.

The genes are TRBV5-8 and TRBJ2-7; D possibly corresponds to TRBD2 (6 bases). The CDR3 length is 14 residues. V was trimmed by 5 bases and J by 5 bases, leaving 17 bases between them. CDR1 is SGHTS, CDR2 YDEGEE, per germline. CDR3 protein: CASSPGRDWDEQYF. CDR3 DNA: TGTGCCAGCAGTCCTGGGCGGGATTGGGACGAGCAGTACTTC.

The rearrangement links TRBV11-1 to TRBJ2-7, with D tentatively TRBD1 (5 bases). Germline V CDR1 and CDR2: SGHAT, FQDESV (reference sequence). The V end was cut by 1 base, the J end by 5 bases, with 15 bases between. This CDR3 contains 15 residues. The CDR3 sequence is CASSLGPGKTNEQYF. The DNA of the CDR3 is TGTGCCAGCAGCTTAGGACCAGGGAAAACCAACGAGCAGTACTTC.

The genes are TRBV24-1 and TRBJ1-1, with a tentative D call TRBD1 (5 bases). CDR1 KGHDR and CDR2 SFDVKD come from the germline V gene. This CDR3 spans 14 amino acids. V gave up 9 bases and J gave up 0 bases, with 13 bases separating them. The CDR3 DNA sequence: TGTGCCACCCGCCCGGGGGGGATGAACACTGAAGCTTTCTTT. Translated: CATRPGGMNTEAFF.

V is TRBV11-2 and J is TRBJ1-4; D gene unclear. The CDR3 loop spans 14 amino acids. Germline CDR1 reads SGHAT; CDR2 reads FQNNGV. Trimming took off 5 bases at V and 2 bases at J, with 9 bases between the two ends. The chain's CDR3 is CASSPQRTNEKLFF. The CDR3 DNA follows: TGTGCCAGCAGCCCGCAGCGGACTAATGAAAAACTGTTTTTT.

The V gene is TRBV7-8, the J gene TRBJ2-3, with TRBD1 matching 9 bases. The CDR3 runs to 15 residues. Germline V gives CDR1 SGHVS, CDR2 FQNEAQ. The ends lost 4 bases at V and 3 bases at J; junction bases unmatched: 5. For the CDR3, the DNA is TGTGCCAGCAGCTCTTACAGGGGGCGGACAGATACGCAGTATTTT. The encoded protein is CASSSYRGRTDTQYF.

V gene TRBV18 combines with J gene TRBJ1-4, with D unclear. Germline CDR1 reads KGHSH; CDR2 reads LQKENI. The length of the CDR3 is 14 residues. Trimming removed 1 base at V and 8 bases at J, with 11 bases between. The CDR3: CASSPRGGGEKLFF. The CDR3 nucleotides are TGTGCCAGCTCACCACGGGGAGGAGGGGAAAAACTGTTTTTT.

CDR3 sequence reads: CAWGTGAGANVLTF. The DNA of the CDR3 is TGTGCCTGGGGAACAGGGGCTGGGGCCAACGTCCTGACTTTC. The V and J genes are TRBV30 and TRBJ2-6, with 7 bases that match TRBD1. V dropped 5 bases and J dropped 2; count of bases not matched to a gene: 3. There are 14 residues in the CDR3. Per germline, CDR1 GTSNPN and CDR2 SVGIG (reference sequence).

Note on this clone: Other DNA sequences within the sample encode an identical CDR3. This rearrangement joins TRBV7-3 to TRBJ2-3; 10 bases agree with TRBD2. With 0 bases clipped from V and 3 bases from J, the junction kept 0 bases outside the gene matches. Per germline, CDR1 SGHTA and CDR2 FQGTGA. The CDR3 covers 15 residues. The CDR3 region has the DNA TGTGCCAGCAGCTTAACGGGACTAGCGACAGATACGCAGTATTTT. This gives the protein CASSLTGLATDTQYF.

The chain is built from TRBV6-5 and TRBJ1-2; no clear D gene. Trimming shortened V by 2 bases and J by 7 bases, and 17 bases separated the two germline ends. The germline CDR1 and CDR2 sequences are MNHEY and SVGAGI. The CDR3 spans 15 residues. The CDR3 DNA sequence: TGTGCCAGCAGTTACCCCAGGTCCGGGAGAATTGGCTACACCTTC. It specifies CASSYPRSGRIGYTF.

This clone has just one count. The rearrangement joins TRBV28 to TRBJ1-6, with D hard to call. Germline-derived CDR1 and CDR2 are MDHEN and SYDVKM. The V end lost 8 bases, the J end lost 0 bases, and 5 bases lay between the germline ends. The CDR3 has 13 residues. This CDR3 reads CASRYSYNSPLHF. The DNA of the CDR3 is TGTGCCAGCCGGTACTCCTATAATTCACCCCTCCACTTT.

The chain recombines TRBV6-5 with TRBJ2-3; TRBD1 is a possible D gene (5 bases). CDR1 is MNHEY and CDR2 is SVGAGI in the germline V gene. The CDR3 is made up of 13 amino acids. V was trimmed by 5 bases and J by 2 bases, leaving 8 bases between them. The chain's CDR3 is CASSPRDTDTQYF. The CDR3 DNA is TGTGCCAGCAGTCCCAGGGACACAGATACGCAGTATTTT.

A single count supports this clone. This chain connects TRBV11-3 to TRBJ2-2; 10 bases match TRBD2. The CDR3 totals 17 residues. Germline CDR1 and CDR2: SGHNT and YENEEA. V lost 1 base, J lost 6 bases, and 8 bases stayed unmatched. The DNA of the CDR3 is TGTGCCAGCAGCTTAGGAGCGGGAGGGCCTGAATCCGGGGAGCTGTTTTTT. It translates to CASSLGAGGPESGELFF.

This clone was recorded once. V and J are TRBV30 and TRBJ1-2, with 10 bases lining up with TRBD1. The germline gives CDR1 GTSNPN, CDR2 SVGIG (reference sequence). The CDR3 contains 14 residues. The V segment lost 3 bases and the J segment 3 bases; nucleotides outside the gene matches: 4. The CDR3 nucleotides read TGTGCCTGGAGGGGGACAGGGGCCTACTATGGCTACACCTTC. The encoded protein is CAWRGTGAYYGYTF.

The chain carries TRBV24-1 and TRBJ1-4, with 8 bases lining up with TRBD1. The germline CDR1 and CDR2 sequences are KGHDR and SFDVKD. The CDR3 covers 15 residues. V lost 3 bases to trimming and J lost 4 bases; unmatched junction nucleotides: 3. Written as DNA, the CDR3 is TGTGCCACCAGTGATACAGGGGGTAATAATGAAAAACTGTTTTTT. Amino acid sequence: CATSDTGGNNEKLFF.

The chain uses TRBV7-9 and TRBJ2-1; TRBD1 agrees at 9 bases. Trimming at V came to 5 bases and at J to 4 bases, leaving 9 bases not matched to a gene. This CDR3 is 16 amino acids long. Germline V CDR1 and CDR2: SEHNR, FQNEAQ (reference sequence). The CDR3 DNA is TGTGCCAGCAGCCCTCGGACAGGGGCAGTTTACAATGAGCAGTTCTTC. This gives the protein CASSPRTGAVYNEQFF.

As DNA, the CDR3 is TGTGCCAGCAGTTTAAACCAGGGGGCGGGATATGGCTACACCTTC. Amino acids: CASSLNQGAGYGYTF. J is TRBJ1-2 and V is TRBV27; 8 bases fit TRBD1. V was pared by 2 bases and J by 5 bases, with 7 bases of the junction left unmatched. Germline assignment: CDR1 MNHEY and CDR2 SMNVEV (reference sequence). CDR3 length: 15 residues.

The gene calls are TRBV7-2 and TRBJ1-2; 10 nucleotides line up with TRBD1. CDR3 length: 15 amino acids. V lost 2 bases, J lost 5 bases, and 5 bases stayed unmatched. Germline V gives CDR1 SGHTA, CDR2 FQGNSA. CDR3 residues: CASSLRQGARYGYTF. The CDR3 DNA follows: TGTGCCAGCAGCTTACGACAGGGGGCACGGTATGGCTACACCTTC.

The CDR3 region is CASSAQTGGSGEKLFF. In nucleotides, the CDR3 is TGTGCCAGCAGCGCTCAAACAGGGGGCTCAGGGGAAAAACTGTTTTTT. The rearrangement uses TRBV9 and TRBJ1-4, with 9 bases lining up with TRBD1. Trimming at V came to 3 bases and at J to 8 bases, leaving 11 bases not matched to a gene. The CDR3 is made up of 16 amino acids. Germline CDR1 reads SGDLS; CDR2 reads YYNGEE.